One sample yielded the 9 T cell receptor beta chains listed below, sequenced in a study of early T cells in non-severe SARS-CoV-2 infection. TCRdb re-analysed the 5' RACE reads in MiXCR, keeping a single row per CDR3 protein. The data show 75,000 to 95,000 distinct CDR3 sequences, approximately 16% seen once. The specimen was whole blood, collected at baseline. All receptors come from an adult who was a healthcare worker with PCR-confirmed SARS-CoV-2 infection or an uninfected control (not recorded which).

At least ten counts were recorded for this clonotype. J is TRBJ2-3 and V is TRBV12-3 or TRBV12-4; TRBD2 is a possible D gene (5 bases). The CDR3 is 16 amino acids. V was clipped by 5 bases and J by 0 bases, with 15 bases between them. The CDR3 DNA reads as TGTGCCAGCAGTCCCGCGGGCACTCGGAGCACAGATACGCAGTATTTT. This translates into CASSPAGTRSTDTQYF.

V and J are TRBV7-6 and TRBJ2-1, with 8 bases matching TRBD2. Germline V gives CDR1 SGHVS, CDR2 FNYEAQ. The trim removed 2 bases at V and 5 bases at J, leaving 11 bases unmatched. This CDR3 has 17 amino acids. The CDR3: CASSLPPRAGGNNEQFF. The CDR3 nucleotides are TGTGCCAGCAGCTTACCGCCCCGGGCGGGAGGCAACAATGAGCAGTTCTTC.

This rearrangement joins TRBV5-5 to TRBJ2-7; D ambiguous. This CDR3 has 13 amino acids. Germline V CDR1 and CDR2: SGHKS, YYEKEE (reference sequence). Trimming removed 0 bases from V and 3 bases from J, with 7 bases in between. The CDR3 is CASSLGGNYEQYF. The CDR3 region has the DNA TGTGCCAGCAGCTTGGGAGGAAACTACGAGCAGTACTTC.

This clonotype was picked up many times. The rearrangement uses TRBV7-9 and TRBJ1-2; D gene uncertain. Germline V gene sequence: CDR1 SEHNR, CDR2 FQNEAQ (reference sequence). V lost 3 bases and J lost 2, with 7 bases in between. The CDR3 runs 13 residues. The CDR3: CASSFPANYGYTF. The CDR3 DNA sequence: TGTGCCAGCAGCTTCCCCGCAAACTATGGCTACACCTTC.

A few counts support this clonotype. J is TRBJ2-5 and V is TRBV2; a weak D match, TRBD1 (5 bases). Germline CDR1 reads SNHLY; CDR2 reads FYNNEI. CDR3 length equals 14 residues. The V end lost 6 bases, the J end lost 5 bases, and 16 bases lay between the germline ends. The chain's CDR3 is CASRVLGAGETQYF. CDR3 DNA: TGTGCCAGCAGAGTCCTAGGAGCAGGGGAGACCCAGTACTTC.

This CDR3 reads CASSREDREETQYF. CDR3 DNA: TGCGCCAGCAGCCGGGAGGACAGGGAAGAGACCCAGTACTTC. The V call is TRBV5-1, the J call TRBJ2-5; tentatively, D is TRBD1 (8 bases). CDR3 length: 14 amino acids. V lost 4 bases and J 3 bases, leaving 13 bases between the germline ends. Germline CDR1 reads SGHRS; CDR2 reads YFSETQ. Based on the CDR3 plus reference TRBV5-1 and TRBJ2-5, the full variable domain is KAGVTQTPRYLIKTRGQQVTLSCSPISGHRSVSWYQQTPGQGLQFLFEYFSETQRNKGNFPGRFSGRQFSNSRSEMNVSTLELGDSALYLCASSREDREETQYFGPGTRLLVL.

This clonotype was found many times. The chain joins TRBV25-1 to TRBJ2-7; maybe TRBD2 (5 bases). Germline V CDR1 and CDR2: MGHDK, SYGVNS. The V end was cut by 10 bases, the J end by 6 bases, with 19 bases between. This CDR3 has 13 residues. DNA for the CDR3: TGTGCCACCGGACTTGGGGAACACATCGAGCAGTACTTC. Translating gives CATGLGEHIEQYF.

The chain combines TRBV28 with TRBJ1-1, with D hard to call. Trimming cost V 6 bases and J 5 bases, with 16 bases left between them. The CDR3 length is 14 residues. Germline CDR1 is MDHEN and CDR2 is SYDVKM. CDR3 region: CASSYPTGGTEAFF. Here the CDR3 DNA reads TGTGCCAGCAGCTACCCCACCGGCGGGACTGAAGCTTTCTTT. The variable domain in full, completed from reference TRBV28 and TRBJ1-1, reads DVKVTQSSRYLVKRTGEKVFLECVQDMDHENMFWYRQDPGLGLRLIYFSYDVKMKEKGDIPEGYSVSREKKERFSLILESASTNQTSMYLCASSYPTGGTEAFFGQGTRLTVV.

This chain uses TRBV20-1 with TRBJ2-5; weak D call: TRBD2 (7 bases). Trimming removed 3 bases at V and 5 bases at J, with 13 bases between. Germline assignment: CDR1 DFQATT and CDR2 SNEGSKA (reference sequence). The CDR3 spans 13 residues. In nucleotides, the CDR3 is TGCAGTGCTAGCTCACAGGGAGGGGAGACCCAGTACTTC. Its translation: CSASSQGGETQYF.